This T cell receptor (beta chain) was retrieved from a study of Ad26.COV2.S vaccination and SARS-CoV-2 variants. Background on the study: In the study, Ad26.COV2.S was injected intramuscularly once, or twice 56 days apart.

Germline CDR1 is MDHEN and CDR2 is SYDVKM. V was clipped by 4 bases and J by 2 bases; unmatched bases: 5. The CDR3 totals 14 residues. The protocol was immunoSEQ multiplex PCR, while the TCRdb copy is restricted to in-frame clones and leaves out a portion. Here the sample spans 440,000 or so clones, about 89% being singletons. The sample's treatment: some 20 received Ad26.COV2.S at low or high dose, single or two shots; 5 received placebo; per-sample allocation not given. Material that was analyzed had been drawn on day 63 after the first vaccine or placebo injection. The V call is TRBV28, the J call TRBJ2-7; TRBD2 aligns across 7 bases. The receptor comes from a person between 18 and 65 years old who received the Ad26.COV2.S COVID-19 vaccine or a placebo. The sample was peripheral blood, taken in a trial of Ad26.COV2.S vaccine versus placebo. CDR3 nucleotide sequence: TGTGCCAGCAGTTCTAGCGGACCCACCTACGAGCAGTACTTC. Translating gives CASSSSGPTYEQYF.